Here is one TCR beta chain with its context. Its antigen specificity is not known. No per-base quality is available; no much larger clone lies one base away. Clipping removes 2 bases from V and 4 bases from J, with 15 as the unmatched junction base count. In the germline V gene, CDR1 corresponds to SNHLY and CDR2 to FYNNEI. Measured from the cysteine to the phenylalanine, the CDR3 is 19 residues long. Only the CDR3 part of the read is kept: 57 bases, read in frame from the first base. The source of the sample is a study of T cell responses to AZD1222 COVID-19 vaccine listed by TCRdb under 2021. About the investigation overall: TCR sequencing covered more than 230 trial participants: some 210 given two doses of AZD1222 and approximately 25 given two doses of MenACWY control vaccine. Enrollment into the trials was organized by age into subgroups of 18-55, 56-69 and 70-plus years, and those subgroups contained about 160, 30 and 59 TCR-sequenced participants, respectively. The paper as a whole reports these results and caveats: The 56-69-year group was small, and its depth increase did not reach significance, likely because of low power. Because no day 14 peak-response samples were available, repertoires were characterized only after the peak T cell response. Participants were mostly white British and included more females than males, and it was suggested by the authors that clonal diversity may have been underestimated. Reportedly, close to half of the unique spike-specific TCRs recognized epitopes lying outside the regions that are mutated in the B.1.351 and B.1.1.7 variants. A significant rise in spike-specific TCR breadth and depth was observed after two AZD1222 doses relative to day 0 and relative to MenACWY recipients. The whole spike protein was spanned by vaccine-associated CD4 TCRs, and dominant responses were seen in regions 160-218 and 743-854. Conclusions about previously exposed vaccinees are limited because only 5 or 6 AZD1222 recipients were SARS-CoV-2 seropositive at baseline.

The CDR3 regions of human TCRbeta chains were analyzed by immunosequencing. In the original analysis: Repertoire TCRs were matched against a reference library of SARS-CoV-2-specific TCRs generated with the MIRA antigen-specificity platform. Breadth meant the fraction of unique TCRs that were SARS-CoV-2-associated, whereas depth meant the fraction of total T cells that were SARS-CoV-2-associated. Using the MIRA data, every spike-specific TCR was mapped to the spike region that the TCR reacted to and assigned to either a CD4 or a CD8 class. Log10-transformed breadth and depth values were compared by one-way ANOVA with Sidak's multiple comparisons tests. TCRdb re-hosts the immuneACCESS table, in-frame sequences only. Its copies lack some clones; in the studies checked, an unresolved V gene accounts for under half of them, and the cause for the rest is not known. V and J calls and clone size come straight from that table; D and trimming were deduced from the DNA. Counted in this sample were 150,000 or so clones; around 90% of them appeared once. Approximately 5.9% of the sample is held by the ten biggest clonotypes.

The time point label, as the study defines it: about 28 days (+/-7) after the second vaccine dose. Because spike-specific TCR depth and breadth did not differ between the two schedules, AZD1222 recipients who got a second dose at roughly 4 weeks were pooled with those who got a second dose at roughly 12 weeks. The vaccinee samples were drawn from two UK trials, COV001 and COV002, one of which was a single-blind randomized controlled phase 2/3 trial testing AZD1222 (ChAdOx1 nCoV-19) in healthy adults. For TCRbeta chain sequencing, PBMC samples from trial participants were taken at day 0 and at day 28 after the second dose.

The sequence is built from TRBV2 and TRBJ2-3; TRBD2 lines up with 10 middle nucleotides. This TCR was recovered from an adult who received the AZD1222 COVID-19 vaccine. Sample: peripheral blood, taken 28 days after the second AZD1222 dose. The CDR3 has the sequence CASSEKGPIIAGGADTQYF. The nucleotides read TGTGCCAGCAGTGAAAAGGGACCCATTATAGCGGGAGGCGCAGATACGCAGTATTTT. Joined to the reference TRBV2 and TRBJ2-3 proteins, this CDR3 gives the full variable domain: EPEVTQTPSHQVTQMGQEVILRCVPISNHLYFYWYRQILGQKVEFLVSFYNNEISEKSEIFDDQFSVERPDGSNFTLKIRSTKLEDSAMYFCASSEKGPIIAGGADTQYFGPGTRLTVL.